The 29 T cell receptor beta chains presented below share a single source sample, sequenced in a study of shared clonotypes between healthy human individuals. Sequencing was performed with immunoSEQ multiplex PCR; in TCRdb, only in-frame clones are kept and a portion is missing. Of around 2.5 million clones in the sample, roughly 93% were seen once. Sequencing was done on a sample of naive CD4+ T cells from PBMCs. The subset: CD45RA+ positively selected. The source of these receptors is a man aged 18 to 29 in good health. Some clones in this sample may be carry-over from other donors' samples.

The chain couples TRBV9 to TRBJ1-2; no reliable D call. CDR3 length equals 13 residues. In germline, CDR1 is SGDLS, CDR2 YYNGEE. Trimming took 1 base from V and 8 from J, leaving 12 bases between them. The CDR3 sequence is CASSVTSAGGYTF. CDR3 DNA sequence: TGTGCCAGCAGCGTAACCTCGGCTGGGGGCTACACCTTC.

The chain links TRBV18 to TRBJ2-1; tentatively, D is TRBD2 (6 bases). Trimming stripped 5 bases from V and 4 bases from J, with 15 bases between. This CDR3 comprises 15 residues. Germline values: CDR1 KGHSH, CDR2 LQKENI. CDR3 loop: CASSAGRLGYNEQFF. The DNA of the CDR3 is TGTGCCAGCTCAGCGGGACGCCTCGGGTACAATGAGCAGTTCTTC.

V gene TRBV11-3 combines with J gene TRBJ2-1; D is unresolved. Germline V lookup: CDR1 SGHNT, CDR2 YENEEA. The CDR3 extends over 13 amino acids. The germline V and J ends were trimmed by 1 base and 8 bases, with 9 bases remaining between them. The CDR3 here is CASSLGSQDEQFF. The CDR3 DNA reads TGTGCCAGCAGCTTAGGTTCCCAAGATGAGCAGTTCTTC.

The chain is built from TRBV27 and TRBJ2-5; TRBD2 matches at 8 bases. In germline, CDR1 is MNHEY, CDR2 SMNVEV (reference sequence). Trimming removed 0 bases from V and 7 bases from J; junction bases left unmatched: 7. The CDR3 has 15 amino acids. The CDR3 protein is CASSLSLAGIGTQYF. The DNA for the CDR3 is TGTGCCAGCAGTTTATCGTTAGCGGGAATTGGGACCCAGTACTTC.

The V and J genes are TRBV10-3 and TRBJ2-5; D remains unclear. The CDR3 consists of 14 residues. Germline CDR1 and CDR2: ENHRY and SYGVKD. With 1 base removed from V and 4 bases from J, the gap between germline ends came to 10 bases. The CDR3 coding sequence is TGTGCCATCAGTGAGTTCCTGGCAGGAGAGACCCAGTACTTC. This translates into CAISEFLAGETQYF.

This sequence joins TRBV5-4 and TRBJ2-1; D remains unclear. The germline V gene encodes CDR1 SGHNT and CDR2 YYREEE (reference sequence). Trimming took 0 bases from V and 4 from J, leaving 14 bases between them. CDR3 length: 16 amino acids. The CDR3 protein is CASSLDGVSLYNEQFF. CDR3 coding DNA: TGTGCCAGCAGCTTGGATGGGGTGTCACTTTACAATGAGCAGTTCTTC.

The chain carries TRBV18 and TRBJ2-2; D remains ambiguous. Between the trimmed V and J ends, which lost 0 bases and 3 bases, there was a span of 5 bases. The CDR3 spans 14 residues. Germline V gene lookup returns CDR1 KGHSH and CDR2 LQKENI. The CDR3 protein is CASSPPVHTGELFF. CDR3 nucleotide sequence: TGTGCCAGCTCACCACCGGTTCACACCGGGGAGCTGTTTTTT.

The chain uses TRBV5-4 and TRBJ2-7; TRBD1 or TRBD2 may be the D gene (6 bases each). Germline CDR1 is SGHNT and CDR2 is YYREEE (reference sequence). V lost 3 bases and J 5 bases, leaving 12 bases between the germline ends. The CDR3 length is 13 residues. The CDR3 here is CASSYGGLDEQYF. Here the CDR3 DNA reads TGTGCCAGCAGCTACGGGGGCCTGGACGAGCAGTACTTC.

This clone came up once. V is TRBV11-2 and J is TRBJ2-2; 10 nucleotides align to TRBD2. The junction had 5 bases not matched to a gene; V was cut back by 4 bases and J by 3 bases. This CDR3 spans 16 amino acids. The germline V gene has CDR1 SGHAT and CDR2 FQNNGV. Here the CDR3 reads CASSWSAGGDTGELFF. Written as DNA, the CDR3 is TGTGCCAGCAGCTGGTCAGCGGGAGGGGACACCGGGGAGCTGTTTTTT.

The chain employs TRBV6-1 and TRBJ1-5, with 8 bases fitting TRBD1. The CDR3 length is 14 residues. The germline V gene has CDR1 MNHNS and CDR2 SASEGT. V gave up 7 bases and J gave up 4 bases; unmatched junction bases: 6. The CDR3 bases are TGTGCCAGCACTCCGGGACAGGCTAATCAGCCCCAGCATTTT. Translated, it gives CASTPGQANQPQHF.

V usage is TRBV9 and J usage is TRBJ1-5; a possible D gene is TRBD1 (5 bases). This CDR3 has 15 residues. Trimming pared 0 bases from V and 1 base from J, leaving 8 bases between. Germline V CDR1 and CDR2: SGDLS, YYNGEE. CDR3 sequence: CASSVDAGSNQPQHF. The DNA for the CDR3 is TGTGCCAGCAGCGTAGACGCAGGGAGCAATCAGCCCCAGCATTTT.

The V gene is TRBV19, the J gene TRBJ1-2; the D gene is possibly TRBD1 (6 bases). The V end was cut by 8 bases, the J end by 3 bases, with 16 bases between. The CDR3 totals 14 residues. Germline assignment: CDR1 LNHDA and CDR2 SQIVND (reference sequence). CDR3 in DNA: TGTGCCAGTCTTCAGGGGCCAGCTTACTATGGCTACACCTTC. Translated: CASLQGPAYYGYTF.

CDR3 loop: CASSRVPYEQYF. The CDR3 nucleotides are TGTGCCAGCAGCAGAGTCCCCTACGAGCAGTACTTC. The chain employs TRBV28 and TRBJ2-7; D unresolved. CDR1 and CDR2 from the germline V gene are MDHEN and SYDVKM. Trimming pared 6 bases from V and 2 bases from J, leaving 8 bases between. This CDR3 has 12 amino acids.

This chain links TRBV27 with TRBJ2-7, with D perhaps TRBD1 (6 bases). Germline loops: CDR1 MNHEY, CDR2 SMNVEV (reference sequence). The CDR3 totals 13 residues. The ends were cut back, 5 bases at V and 2 bases at J, with 10 bases in the middle. CDR3 nucleotides: TGTGCCAGCAGTACAGGGATAACCTACGAGCAGTACTTC. Translating it yields CASSTGITYEQYF.

This chain uses TRBV5-6 with TRBJ1-4, with a tentative D call TRBD1 (5 bases). CDR1 SGHDT and CDR2 YYEEEE come from the germline V gene. The V end lost 0 bases, the J end lost 11 bases, and 5 bases lay between the germline ends. The CDR3 loop spans 11 amino acids. CDR3 region: CASSLEGKLFF. CDR3 nucleotides: TGTGCCAGCAGCTTGGAGGGGAAACTGTTTTTT.

On this clone itself: The same CDR3 arises from other DNA sequences in this sample as well. The rearrangement joins TRBV7-9 to TRBJ1-2; the D is unclear. The germline V gene encodes CDR1 SEHNR and CDR2 FQNEAQ (reference sequence). CDR3 size: 15 residues. V lost 1 base, J lost 2 bases, and 11 bases lay in between. The CDR3 coding sequence is TGTGCCAGCAGCTTAGGAGCCAGCCCGAACTATGGCTACACCTTC. Translating gives CASSLGASPNYGYTF.

The chain recombines TRBV28 with TRBJ2-7, with D uncertain. CDR1 and CDR2 from the germline V gene are MDHEN and SYDVKM. The germline V and J ends were trimmed by 5 bases and 4 bases, with 9 bases remaining between them. The CDR3 is 12 residues long. CDR3 amino acids: CASSDRAYEQYF. The CDR3, as DNA: TGTGCCAGCAGTGACCGGGCTTACGAGCAGTACTTC.

This clone was counted once. The chain is built from TRBV6-6 and TRBJ2-7, with D unresolved. The CDR3 is made up of 14 amino acids. From germline, CDR1 is MNHNY and CDR2 SVGAGI (reference sequence). The V end was cut by 0 bases, the J end by 2 bases, with 8 bases between. Here the CDR3 reads CASSYSKAPYEQYF. The DNA for the CDR3 is TGTGCCAGCAGTTACTCGAAGGCCCCCTACGAGCAGTACTTC.

The V gene is TRBV11-3, the J gene TRBJ2-7; 10 nucleotides agree with TRBD1. Trimming took 5 bases from V and 3 from J; bases not matched to a gene: 1. The CDR3 totals 13 residues. CDR1 SGHNT and CDR2 YENEEA come from the germline V gene. The CDR3 is CASSRDRGYEQYF. CDR3 nucleotides: TGTGCCAGCAGCCGGGACAGGGGCTACGAGCAGTACTTC.

This chain's CDR3 is CASSLQTGLEGETQYF. DNA of the CDR3: TGTGCCAGCAGCCTTCAGACAGGGTTGGAGGGAGAGACCCAGTACTTC. The V gene is TRBV7-8, the J gene TRBJ2-5; a weak D match, TRBD1 (7 bases). V lost 5 bases, J lost 4 bases, and 20 bases lay in between. Germline V lookup: CDR1 SGHVS, CDR2 FQNEAQ. There are 16 residues in the CDR3.

The chain links TRBV5-5 to TRBJ2-5; either TRBD1 or TRBD2 may supply D (6 bases each). This CDR3 contains 19 residues. With 4 bases removed from V and 3 bases from J, the gap between germline ends came to 28 bases. CDR1 is SGHKS, CDR2 YYEKEE, per germline (reference sequence). The DNA for the CDR3 is TGTGCCAGCAGCCTTCACAGGGTCCGATTCTCGGGCGGGGAAGAGACCCAGTACTTC. This sequence encodes CASSLHRVRFSGGEETQYF.

This rearrangement joins TRBV5-8 to TRBJ2-5, with D possibly TRBD1 on 5 matching bases. This CDR3 region has 14 residues. CDR1 is SGHTS and CDR2 is YDEGEE in the germline V gene. Trimming stripped 1 base from V and 5 bases from J, with 12 bases between. The CDR3 sequence is CASSLWLGRETQYF. The CDR3 nucleotides are TGTGCCAGCAGCTTGTGGCTGGGGCGGGAGACCCAGTACTTC.

This chain connects TRBV6-5 to TRBJ2-7; unclear D gene. The germline V gene has CDR1 MNHEY and CDR2 SVGAGI. The CDR3 length is 16 residues. V shed 4 bases and J shed 7 bases, with 23 bases lying between them. For the CDR3, the DNA is TGTGCCAGCAGTTCGACGGGTTCCGGACGCGCTAGGGAGCAGTACTTC. Its protein product is CASSSTGSGRAREQYF.

A single count supports this clone. This rearrangement joins TRBV30 to TRBJ2-1; unclear D gene. Germline values: CDR1 GTSNPN, CDR2 SVGIG (reference sequence). V lost 5 bases, J lost 8 bases, and 7 bases lay in between. The CDR3 loop spans 10 amino acids. CDR3 bases: TGTGCCTGGGCTTTCCATGAGCAGTTCTTC. This encodes CAWAFHEQFF.

In this sample, this clone turned up once. The chain is built from TRBV28 and TRBJ2-7; maybe TRBD2 (5 bases). Trimming took off 7 bases at V and 3 bases at J, with 13 bases between the two ends. CDR1 is MDHEN, CDR2 SYDVKM, per germline. This CDR3 comprises 13 residues. The CDR3 nucleotides read TGTGCCAGCACCCGAGTCGGGGTCTACGAGCAGTACTTC. This sequence encodes CASTRVGVYEQYF.

CDR3 in DNA: TGCGCCAGCAGCCAAGATGAACGCTATGGGGTAGGCTACACCTTC. This gives the protein CASSQDERYGVGYTF. This chain connects TRBV4-1 to TRBJ1-2; unclear D gene. The CDR3 covers 15 residues. Trimming cost V 0 bases and J 8 bases, with 16 bases left between them. Looked up from germline, CDR1 is MGHRA and CDR2 is YSYEKL.

Details on this clone: Other DNA sequences in the same sample also yield this CDR3. This sequence joins TRBV19 and TRBJ1-5; D is unclear. The CDR3 consists of 15 residues. With 2 bases removed from V and 0 bases from J, the gap between germline ends came to 8 bases. The germline CDR1 and CDR2 sequences are LNHDA and SQIVND (reference sequence). CDR3 in DNA: TGTGCCAGTAGTATACAGATTTATAGCAATCAGCCCCAGCATTTT. Amino acid sequence: CASSIQIYSNQPQHF. Complete variable domain (other parts from reference TRBV19 and TRBJ1-5): DGGITQSPKYLFRKEGQNVTLSCEQNLNHDAMYWYRQDPGQGLRLIYYSQIVNDFQKGDIAEGYSVSREKKESFPLTVTSAQKNPTAFYLCASSIQIYSNQPQHFGDGTRLSIL.

The DNA of the CDR3 is TGTGCCAGCTCACCGATAAGCGGGAGGTCAACCTACGAGCAGTACTTC. It specifies CASSPISGRSTYEQYF. The gene calls are TRBV18 and TRBJ2-7; 9 bases align to TRBD2. The ends lost 3 bases at V and 2 bases at J; junction bases unmatched: 8. The CDR3 is 16 amino acids. The germline V gene has CDR1 KGHSH and CDR2 LQKENI.

The chain links TRBV28 to TRBJ1-1; D is ambiguous. CDR3 size: 14 residues. The V and J ends lost 5 bases and 0 bases respectively, with 10 bases between them. Germline lookup yields CDR1 MDHEN and CDR2 SYDVKM. Written as DNA, the CDR3 is TGTGCCAGCAGTAGTGCAGTCCTGAACACTGAAGCTTTCTTT. The encoded protein is CASSSAVLNTEAFF.